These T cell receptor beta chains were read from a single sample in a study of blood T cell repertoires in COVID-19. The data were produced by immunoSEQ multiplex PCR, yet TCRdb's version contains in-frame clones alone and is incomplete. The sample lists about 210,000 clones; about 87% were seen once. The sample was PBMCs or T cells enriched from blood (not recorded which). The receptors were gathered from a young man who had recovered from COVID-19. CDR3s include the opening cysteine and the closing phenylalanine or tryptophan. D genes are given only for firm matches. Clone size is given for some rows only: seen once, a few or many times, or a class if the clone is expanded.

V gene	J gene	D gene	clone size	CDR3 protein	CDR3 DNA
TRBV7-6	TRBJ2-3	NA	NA	CASSSLPQDTQYF	TGTGCCAGCAGCTCTCTCCCGCAGGATACGCAGTATTTT
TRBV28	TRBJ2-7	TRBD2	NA	CASSLLFGKTGGYEQYF	TGTGCCAGCAGTCTCCTCTTCGGGAAGACGGGGGGCTACGAGCAGTACTTC
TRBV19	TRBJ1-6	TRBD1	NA	CATSTGAASPLHF	TGTGCCACCTCGACAGGGGCGGCTTCACCCCTCCACTTT
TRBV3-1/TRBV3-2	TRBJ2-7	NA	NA	CASSQDGPGASLYEQYF	TGTGCCAGCAGCCAAGATGGGCCGGGAGCCTCTCTCTACGAGCAGTACTTC
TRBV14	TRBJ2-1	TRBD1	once	CASSQPLRDRYNEQFF	TGTGCCAGCAGCCAGCCCTTAAGGGACAGATACAATGAGCAGTTCTTC
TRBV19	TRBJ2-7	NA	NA	CASSLSTGSDEQYF	TGTGCCAGTAGTTTGAGCACAGGGTCCGACGAGCAGTACTTC
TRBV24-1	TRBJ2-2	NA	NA	CATSDQTVDTGELFF	TGTGCCACCAGTGACCAGACAGTGGACACCGGGGAGCTGTTTTTT
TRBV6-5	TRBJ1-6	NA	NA	CASRPGAYNSPLHF	TGTGCCAGCAGACCCGGGGCCTATAATTCACCCCTCCACTTT
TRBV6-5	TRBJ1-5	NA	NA	CASSYSIQSNQPQHF	TGTGCCAGCAGTTACTCGATCCAGAGCAATCAGCCCCAGCATTTT
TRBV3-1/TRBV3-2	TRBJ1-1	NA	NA	CASSQVLGDTEAFF	TGTGCCAGCAGCCAAGTCTTAGGGGACACTGAAGCTTTCTTT
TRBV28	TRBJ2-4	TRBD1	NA	CASSLWFGTGENIQYF	TGTGCCAGCAGTTTATGGTTTGGGACAGGGGAAAACATTCAGTACTTC
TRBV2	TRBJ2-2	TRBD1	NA	CAIQQRGQGGELFF	TGTGCCATCCAACAGAGGGGGCAAGGCGGGGAGCTGTTTTTT
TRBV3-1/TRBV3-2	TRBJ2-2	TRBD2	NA	CASSQTTSGGPNTGELFF	TGTGCCAGCAGCCAAACGACTAGCGGGGGGCCTAACACCGGGGAGCTGTTTTTT
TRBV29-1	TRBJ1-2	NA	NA	CSVNGQSMQNYGYTF	TGCAGCGTTAACGGACAGAGTATGCAAAACTATGGCTACACCTTC
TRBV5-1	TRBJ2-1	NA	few	CASSLVGQLYNEQFF	TGCGCCAGCAGCTTAGTAGGACAGCTCTACAATGAGCAGTTCTTC
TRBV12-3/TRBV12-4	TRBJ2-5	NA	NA	CASSRQIQETQYF	TGTGCCAGCAGTCGACAGATCCAAGAGACCCAGTACTTC
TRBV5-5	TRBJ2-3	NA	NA	CASSFSGSTDTQYF	TGTGCCAGCAGCTTTAGCGGAAGCACAGATACGCAGTATTTT
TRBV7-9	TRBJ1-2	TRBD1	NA	CASSLAPGTESNYGYTF	TGTGCCAGCAGCTTAGCACCCGGGACAGAATCTAACTATGGCTACACCTTC
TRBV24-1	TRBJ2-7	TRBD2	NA	CATSEAKICASGIYEQYF	TGTGCCACCAGTGAGGCCAAGATTTGTGCTAGCGGGATATACGAGCAGTACTTC
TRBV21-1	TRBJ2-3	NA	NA	CASSKDPGQGTDTQYF	TGTGCCAGCAGCAAAGACCCGGGACAGGGGACAGATACGCAGTATTTT
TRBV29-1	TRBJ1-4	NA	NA	CSVAGGPYEKLFF	TGCAGCGTTGCGGGGGGCCCATATGAAAAACTGTTTTTT
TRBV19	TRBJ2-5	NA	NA	CASSIGGWETQYF	TGTGCCAGTAGTATTGGGGGCTGGGAGACCCAGTACTTC
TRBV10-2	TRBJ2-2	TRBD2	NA	CASTVSGGGTGELFF	TGCGCCAGCACCGTTTCGGGGGGAGGGACCGGGGAGCTGTTTTTT
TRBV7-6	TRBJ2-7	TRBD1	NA	CASSPSGGGHGAEQYF	TGTGCCAGCAGCCCATCAGGGGGCGGGCATGGGGCCGAGCAGTACTTC
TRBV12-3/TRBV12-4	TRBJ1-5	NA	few	CASSLNGGQPQHF	TGTGCCAGCAGTTTAAACGGTGGTCAGCCCCAGCATTTT
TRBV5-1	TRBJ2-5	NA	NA	CASSSGELETQYF	TGCGCCAGCAGCTCAGGGGAGCTGGAGACCCAGTACTTC
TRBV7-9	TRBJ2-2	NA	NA	CASSFFQANTGELFF	TGTGCCAGCAGCTTCTTCCAGGCGAACACCGGGGAGCTGTTTTTT
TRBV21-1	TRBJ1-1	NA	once	CASRSPGPKRNTEAFF	TGTGCCAGCAGGTCGCCAGGGCCGAAAAGGAACACTGAAGCTTTCTTT
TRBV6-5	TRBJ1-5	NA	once	CASRRGPDQPQHF	TGTGCCAGCAGAAGGGGTCCGGATCAGCCCCAGCATTTT
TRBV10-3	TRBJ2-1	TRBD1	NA	CAISDRDNEQFF	TGTGCCATCAGCGACAGGGACAATGAGCAGTTCTTC
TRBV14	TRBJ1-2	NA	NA	CASSQDAGAQGYTF	TGTGCCAGCAGCCAAGACGCAGGGGCGCAGGGCTACACCTTC
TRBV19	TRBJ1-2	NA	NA	CASTENAGQNYGYTF	TGTGCCAGTACCGAAAATGCGGGCCAGAACTATGGCTACACCTTC
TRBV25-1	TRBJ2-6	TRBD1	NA	CASSPTGAGANVLTF	TGTGCCAGCAGTCCGACAGGGGCTGGGGCCAACGTCCTGACTTTC
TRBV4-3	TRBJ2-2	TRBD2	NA	CASSRGEGNTGELFF	TGCGCCAGCAGCCGCGGGGAGGGAAACACCGGGGAGCTGTTTTTT
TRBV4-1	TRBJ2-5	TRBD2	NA	CASSQVLAGERETQYF	TGCGCCAGCAGCCAAGTTTTAGCGGGAGAGAGGGAGACCCAGTACTTC
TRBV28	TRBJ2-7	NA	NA	CASSSPGQTYEQYF	TGTGCCAGCAGTTCACCGGGACAAACCTACGAGCAGTACTTC
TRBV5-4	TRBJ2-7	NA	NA	CASSSTGYEQYF	TGTGCCAGCAGCTCGACAGGATACGAGCAGTACTTC
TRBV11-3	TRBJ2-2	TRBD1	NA	CASSETGAGELFF	TGTGCCAGCAGCGAGACAGGGGCCGGGGAGCTGTTTTTT
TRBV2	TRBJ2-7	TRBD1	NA	CASSEAVSRGRRYEQYF	TGTGCCAGCAGTGAAGCGGTCTCTAGGGGGCGACGCTACGAGCAGTACTTC
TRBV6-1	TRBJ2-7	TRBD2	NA	CASSELAVVSYEQYF	TGTGCCAGCAGTGAGCTAGCGGTGGTTTCCTACGAGCAGTACTTC
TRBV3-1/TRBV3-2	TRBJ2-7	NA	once	CASSRETASYEQYF	TGTGCCAGCAGCCGAGAGACAGCGTCCTACGAGCAGTACTTC
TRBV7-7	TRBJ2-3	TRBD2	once	CASSLGPSGRAADTQYF	TGTGCTAGCAGCTTAGGGCCCAGCGGGAGGGCCGCAGATACGCAGTATTTT
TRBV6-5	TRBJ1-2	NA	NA	CASSYISQGSYGYTF	TGTGCCAGCAGTTACATTTCGCAGGGTAGCTATGGCTACACCTTC
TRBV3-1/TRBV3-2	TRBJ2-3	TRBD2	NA	CASSQVYSGGPSRDTQYF	TGTGCCAGCAGCCAAGTTTATAGCGGGGGGCCATCACGTGATACGCAGTATTTT
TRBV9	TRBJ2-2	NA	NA	CASGDGGHTGELFF	TGTGCCAGCGGGGACGGGGGGCACACCGGGGAGCTGTTTTTT
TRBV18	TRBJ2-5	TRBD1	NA	CASSPFPTGSPLETQYF	TGTGCCAGCTCACCTTTCCCGACAGGGAGTCCTTTAGAGACCCAGTACTTC
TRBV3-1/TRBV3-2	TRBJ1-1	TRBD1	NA	CASRTGTAATEAFF	TGTGCCAGCAGGACCGGGACAGCAGCGACTGAAGCTTTCTTT
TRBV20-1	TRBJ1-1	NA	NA	CSATDSTEAFF	TGCAGTGCGACTGACAGCACTGAAGCTTTCTTT
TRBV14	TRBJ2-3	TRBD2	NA	CASSPLAGPRDTQYF	TGTGCCAGCAGCCCTCTAGCGGGTCCAAGAGATACGCAGTATTTT
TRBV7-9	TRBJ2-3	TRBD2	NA	CASSPYRLAGALSTDTQYF	TGTGCCAGCAGCCCCTACCGACTAGCGGGAGCTCTTAGCACAGATACGCAGTATTTT
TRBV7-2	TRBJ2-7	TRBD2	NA	CASSAQRGGIHEQYF	TGTGCCAGCAGCGCCCAGCGGGGGGGCATCCACGAGCAGTACTTC
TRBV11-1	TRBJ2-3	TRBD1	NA	CASRSTGGTDTQYF	TGTGCCAGCAGATCGACAGGGGGCACAGATACGCAGTATTTT
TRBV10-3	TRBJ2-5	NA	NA	CAIGSGQETQYF	TGTGCCATCGGAAGCGGACAAGAGACCCAGTACTTC
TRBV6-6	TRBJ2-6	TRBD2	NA	CASSHRTSGVQGANVLTF	TGTGCCAGCAGTCACAGGACTAGCGGGGTCCAGGGGGCCAACGTCCTGACTTTC
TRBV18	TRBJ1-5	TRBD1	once	CASSPYDRGLNQPQHF	TGTGCCAGCTCACCGTACGACAGGGGGCTTAATCAGCCCCAGCATTTT